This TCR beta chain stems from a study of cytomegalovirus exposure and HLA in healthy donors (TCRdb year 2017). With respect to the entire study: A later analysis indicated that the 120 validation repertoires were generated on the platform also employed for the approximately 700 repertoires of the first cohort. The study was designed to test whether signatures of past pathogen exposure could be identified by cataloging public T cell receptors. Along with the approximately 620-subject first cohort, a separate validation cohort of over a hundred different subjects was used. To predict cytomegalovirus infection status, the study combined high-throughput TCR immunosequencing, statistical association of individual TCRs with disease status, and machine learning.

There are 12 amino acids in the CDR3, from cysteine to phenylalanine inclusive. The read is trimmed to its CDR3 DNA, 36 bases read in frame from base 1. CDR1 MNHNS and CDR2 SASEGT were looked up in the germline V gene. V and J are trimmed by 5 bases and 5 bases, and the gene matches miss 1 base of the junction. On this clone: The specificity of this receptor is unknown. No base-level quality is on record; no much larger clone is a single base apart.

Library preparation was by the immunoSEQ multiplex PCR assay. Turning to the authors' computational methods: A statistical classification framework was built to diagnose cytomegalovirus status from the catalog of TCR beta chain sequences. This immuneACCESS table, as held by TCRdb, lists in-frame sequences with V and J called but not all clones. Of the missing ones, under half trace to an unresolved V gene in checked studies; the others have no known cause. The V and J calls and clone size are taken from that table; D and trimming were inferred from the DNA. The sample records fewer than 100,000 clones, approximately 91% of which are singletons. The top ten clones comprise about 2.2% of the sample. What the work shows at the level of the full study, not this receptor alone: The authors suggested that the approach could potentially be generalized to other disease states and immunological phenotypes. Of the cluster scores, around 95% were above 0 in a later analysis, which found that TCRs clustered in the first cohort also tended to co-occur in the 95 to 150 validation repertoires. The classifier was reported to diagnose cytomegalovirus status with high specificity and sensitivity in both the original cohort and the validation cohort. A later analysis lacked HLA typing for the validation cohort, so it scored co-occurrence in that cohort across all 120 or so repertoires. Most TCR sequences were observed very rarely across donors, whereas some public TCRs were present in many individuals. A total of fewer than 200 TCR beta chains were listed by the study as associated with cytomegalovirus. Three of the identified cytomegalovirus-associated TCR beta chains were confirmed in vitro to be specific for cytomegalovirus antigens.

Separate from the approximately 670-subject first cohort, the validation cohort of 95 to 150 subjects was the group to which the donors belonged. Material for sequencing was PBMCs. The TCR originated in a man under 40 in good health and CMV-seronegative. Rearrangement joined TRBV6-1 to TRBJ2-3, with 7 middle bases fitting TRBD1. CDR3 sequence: CASSQGEDTQYF. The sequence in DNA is TGTGCCAGCAGTCAGGGGGAAGATACGCAGTATTTT.